The rows below give T cell receptor beta chains drawn from one sample of a study of blood T cell repertoires in COVID-19. TCRdb's table, derived via immunoSEQ multiplex PCR, lists solely in-frame clones and lacks some. The data hold about 350,000 clones, with almost 90% observed a single time. Sequenced material: PBMCs or T cells enriched from blood (not recorded which). The origin of the receptors is a woman aged 25 to 39 who had been exposed to COVID-19. The CDR3 runs from the conserved cysteine through the conserved F or W. Each record gives: clone size, V gene, J gene, D gene, CDR3 DNA, CDR3 protein. A D gene is named only where the DNA matches it firmly. Clone size is given for some rows only: seen once, a few or many times, or a class if the clone is expanded.

NA	TRBV18	TRBJ2-6	TRBD1	TGTGCCAGCTCAAGTCGGACAGGGGGCGCTTCTGGGGCCAACGTCCTGACTTTC	CASSSRTGGASGANVLTF
NA	TRBV18	TRBJ1-2	TRBD1	TGTGCCAGCTCACGTCCCGGGACAGGGGGGATTGGCTACACCTTC	CASSRPGTGGIGYTF
NA	TRBV7-3	TRBJ2-2	TRBD1	TGTGCCAGCAGCCCCTCCGGGACAGGGGCCGGGGAGCTGTTTTTT	CASSPSGTGAGELFF
NA	TRBV7-9	TRBJ2-7	NA	TGTGCCAGCAGCTTTGGGCGTACTCACGACGAGCAGTACTTC	CASSFGRTHDEQYF
NA	TRBV9	TRBJ2-5	TRBD2	TGTGCCAGCAGCGTTGGAAGCGGGAGGGGGGCAGAGACCCAGTACTTC	CASSVGSGRGAETQYF
NA	TRBV28	TRBJ1-1	NA	TGTGCCAGCAGTTTAAACAGGGTGGCCACTGAAGCTTTCTTT	CASSLNRVATEAFF
NA	TRBV30	TRBJ1-3	TRBD1	TGTGCCTGGAGTGTACGACAGGGGGACACCATATATTTT	CAWSVRQGDTIYF
NA	TRBV21-1	TRBJ2-4	NA	TGTGCCAGCAGCAACGGGGGTCTTACTAAAGCGATAAGAGCCAAAAACATTCAGTACTTC	CASSNGGLTKAIRAKNIQYF
NA	TRBV6-5	TRBJ1-1	NA	TGTGCCAGCAGAAGGGGGATTTCAAACACTGAAGCTTTCTTT	CASRRGISNTEAFF
NA	TRBV27	TRBJ1-1	TRBD1	TGTGCCAGCAGCCGGGACAGTCCTTCCACTGAAGCTTTCTTT	CASSRDSPSTEAFF
NA	TRBV28	TRBJ1-5	NA	TGTGCCAGCAGTTCATTGGGGGCAGGGAGCAATCAGCCCCAGCATTTT	CASSSLGAGSNQPQHF
NA	TRBV11-2	TRBJ2-4	NA	TGTGCCAGCAGCCCCGGGAAGGGAGGCACCAAAAACATTCAGTACTTC	CASSPGKGGTKNIQYF
NA	TRBV2	TRBJ1-4	TRBD1	TGTGCCAGCCAACAGGGGGAATCAACTAATGAAAAACTGTTTTTT	CASQQGESTNEKLFF
NA	TRBV2	TRBJ2-1	NA	TGTGCCAGCAGTCCTACTCGACTGGCAGGGAATGAGCAGTTCTTC	CASSPTRLAGNEQFF
few	TRBV5-4	TRBJ2-7	TRBD2	TGTGCCAGCAGCTTGGGAGGGACTAGCGGGAGGTACGAGCAGTACTTC	CASSLGGTSGRYEQYF
NA	TRBV1	TRBJ2-1	NA	TGCACCAGCAGGGAATTAGCGGGGATATACAATGAGCAGTTCTTC	CTSRELAGIYNEQFF
NA	TRBV27	TRBJ1-5	TRBD1	TGTGCCAGCAGCCGGACAGGGTTTGCTAATCAGCCCCAGCATTTT	CASSRTGFANQPQHF
NA	TRBV27	TRBJ2-7	TRBD2	TGTGCCAGCAGCCCTGGACTAGCGCGTTCCTACGAGCAGTACTTC	CASSPGLARSYEQYF
NA	TRBV11-2	TRBJ2-3	TRBD2	TGTGCCAGCAGCTTAATTTTAGCGGGAGCGGGAGATACGCAGTATTTT	CASSLILAGAGDTQYF
NA	TRBV5-6	TRBJ1-5	NA	TGTGCCAGCAGCGAGGCCCCTAATCAGCCCCAGCATTTT	CASSEAPNQPQHF